This record covers a single TCR beta chain. Its antigen is currently unknown. It was the roughly 110-subject validation cohort, separate from the roughly 700-subject first cohort, to which the donors belonged. Profiling relied on immunoSEQ multiplex PCR, and the TCRdb table lists in-frame clones only, not all of them. The sample has 130,000 or so clones, 85% to 90% seen once; the top ten hold under 8%. The data originate from a study of cytomegalovirus exposure and HLA in healthy donors. Findings and caveats of the study: Researchers reported that a few CMV-associated chains were confirmed in vitro as CMV antigen-specific. Across donors, most TCRs were seen rarely, yet some public ones were widespread.

V was clipped by 5 bases and J by 3 bases, with 8 bases between them. Per germline, CDR1 SQVTM and CDR2 ANQGSEA. CDR3 length: 13 amino acids. Sequencing was performed on PBMCs. The TCR was taken from a young woman in good health and CMV-seropositive. V gene TRBV29-1 combines with J gene TRBJ1-6; possibly TRBD1 for D (5 bases). This CDR3 is CSVRQSYNSPLHF. As DNA, the CDR3 is TGCAGCGTTCGACAGAGCTATAATTCACCCCTCCACTTT.